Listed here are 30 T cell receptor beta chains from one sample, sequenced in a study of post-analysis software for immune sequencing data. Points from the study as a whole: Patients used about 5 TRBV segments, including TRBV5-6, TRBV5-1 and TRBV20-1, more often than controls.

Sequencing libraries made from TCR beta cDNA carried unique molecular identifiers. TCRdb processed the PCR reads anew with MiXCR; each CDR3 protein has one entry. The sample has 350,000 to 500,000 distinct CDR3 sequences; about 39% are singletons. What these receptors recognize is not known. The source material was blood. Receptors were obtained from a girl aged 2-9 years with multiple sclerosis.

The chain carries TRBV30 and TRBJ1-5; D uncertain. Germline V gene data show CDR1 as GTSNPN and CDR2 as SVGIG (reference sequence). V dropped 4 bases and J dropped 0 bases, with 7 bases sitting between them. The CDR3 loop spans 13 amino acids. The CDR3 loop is CAWTGDSNQPQHF. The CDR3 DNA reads TGTGCCTGGACAGGCGATAGCAATCAGCCCCAGCATTTT.

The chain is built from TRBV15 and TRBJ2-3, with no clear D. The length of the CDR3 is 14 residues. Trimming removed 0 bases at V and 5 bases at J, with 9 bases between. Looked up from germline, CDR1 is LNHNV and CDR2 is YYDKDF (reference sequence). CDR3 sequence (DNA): TGTGCCACCAGCAGAGATGCCGGTCTAGATACGCAGTATTTT. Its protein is CATSRDAGLDTQYF.

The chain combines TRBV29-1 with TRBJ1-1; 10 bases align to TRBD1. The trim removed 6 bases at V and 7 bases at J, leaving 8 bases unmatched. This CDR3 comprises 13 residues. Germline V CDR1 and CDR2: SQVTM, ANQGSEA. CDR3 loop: CSVRRQGAGEAFF. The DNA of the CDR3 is TGCAGCGTCCGAAGACAGGGGGCGGGTGAAGCTTTCTTT.

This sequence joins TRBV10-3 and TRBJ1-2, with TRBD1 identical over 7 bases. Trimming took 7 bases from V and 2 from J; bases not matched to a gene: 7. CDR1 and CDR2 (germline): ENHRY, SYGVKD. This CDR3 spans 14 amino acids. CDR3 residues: CAITRQGENYGYTF. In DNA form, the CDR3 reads TGTGCCATCACAAGACAGGGTGAAAACTATGGCTACACCTTC.

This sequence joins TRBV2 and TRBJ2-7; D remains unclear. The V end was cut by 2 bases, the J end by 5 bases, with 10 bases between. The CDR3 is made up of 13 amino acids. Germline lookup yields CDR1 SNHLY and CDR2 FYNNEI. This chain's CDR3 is CASSESVSNEQYF. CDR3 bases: TGTGCCAGCAGTGAATCAGTAAGCAACGAGCAGTACTTC.

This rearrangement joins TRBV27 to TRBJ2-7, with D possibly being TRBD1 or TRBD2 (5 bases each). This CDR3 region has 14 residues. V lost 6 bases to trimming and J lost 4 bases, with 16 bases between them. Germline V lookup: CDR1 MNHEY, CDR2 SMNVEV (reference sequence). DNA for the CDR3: TGTGCCAGCAGCCTCCGGGACGGCACATACGAGCAGTACTTC. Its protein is CASSLRDGTYEQYF.

The CDR3 DNA follows: TGCGCCAGCAGCCAGGGGGACGTGGCGGGAGGCGAGCAGTACTTC. Its protein product is CASSQGDVAGGEQYF. J is TRBJ2-7 and V is TRBV5-1; perhaps TRBD2 as D (8 bases). Trimming shortened V by 4 bases and J by 6 bases, and 20 bases separated the two germline ends. Germline V gene data show CDR1 as SGHRS and CDR2 as YFSETQ. The CDR3 runs to 15 residues.

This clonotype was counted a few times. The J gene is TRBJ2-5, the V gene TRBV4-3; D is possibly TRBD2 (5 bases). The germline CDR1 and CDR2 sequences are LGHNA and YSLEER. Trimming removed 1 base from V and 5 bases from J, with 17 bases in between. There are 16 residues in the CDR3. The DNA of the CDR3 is TGCGCCAGCAGCCAAGCAACTAGAGACCCTCGGGAGACCCAGTACTTC. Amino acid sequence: CASSQATRDPRETQYF.

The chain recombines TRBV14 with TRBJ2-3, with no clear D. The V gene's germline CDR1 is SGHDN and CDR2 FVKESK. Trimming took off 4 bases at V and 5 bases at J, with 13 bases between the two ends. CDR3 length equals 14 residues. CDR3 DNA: TGTGCCAGCAGCCGGATCGATTCCGGAGATACGCAGTATTTT. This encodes CASSRIDSGDTQYF.

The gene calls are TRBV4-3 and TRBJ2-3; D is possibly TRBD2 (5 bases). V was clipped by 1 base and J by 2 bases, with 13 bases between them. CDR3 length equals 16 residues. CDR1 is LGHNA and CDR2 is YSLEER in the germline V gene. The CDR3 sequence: CASSQGNSVNTDTQYF. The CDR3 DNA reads TGCGCCAGCAGCCAAGGGAATAGCGTTAACACAGATACGCAGTATTTT.

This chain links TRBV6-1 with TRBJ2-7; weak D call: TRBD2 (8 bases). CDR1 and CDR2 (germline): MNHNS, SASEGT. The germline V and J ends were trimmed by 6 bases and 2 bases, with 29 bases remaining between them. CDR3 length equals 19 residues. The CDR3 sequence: CASSPQTGSRVAGTYEQYF. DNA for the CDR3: TGTGCCAGCAGCCCTCAGACAGGGAGTAGGGTAGCGGGGACCTACGAGCAGTACTTC.

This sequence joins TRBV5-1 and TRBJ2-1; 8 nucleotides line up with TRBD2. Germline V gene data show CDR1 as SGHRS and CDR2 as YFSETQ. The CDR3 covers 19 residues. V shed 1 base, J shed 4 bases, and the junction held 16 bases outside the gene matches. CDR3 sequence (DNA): TGCGCCAGCAGCTTGAGGCCGAGGGTACTAGCGGATACTTACAATGAGCAGTTCTTC. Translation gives CASSLRPRVLADTYNEQFF.

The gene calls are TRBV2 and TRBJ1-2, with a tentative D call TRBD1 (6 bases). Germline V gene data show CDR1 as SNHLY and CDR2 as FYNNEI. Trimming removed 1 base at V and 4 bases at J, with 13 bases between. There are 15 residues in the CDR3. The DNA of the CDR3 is TGTGCCAGCAGTGAAGACCTTGACAGGATCTATGGCTACACCTTC. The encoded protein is CASSEDLDRIYGYTF.

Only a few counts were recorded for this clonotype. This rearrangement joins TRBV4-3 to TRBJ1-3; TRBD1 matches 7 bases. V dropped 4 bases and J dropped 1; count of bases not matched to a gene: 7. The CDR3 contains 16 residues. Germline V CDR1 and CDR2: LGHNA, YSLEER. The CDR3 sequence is CASSRTRDSSGNTIYF. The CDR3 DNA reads TGCGCCAGCAGCCGAACCCGGGACAGTTCTGGAAACACCATATATTTT.

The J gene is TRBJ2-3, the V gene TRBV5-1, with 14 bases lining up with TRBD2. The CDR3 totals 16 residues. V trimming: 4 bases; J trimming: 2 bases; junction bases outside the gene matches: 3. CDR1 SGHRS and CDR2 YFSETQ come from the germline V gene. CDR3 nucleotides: TGCGCCAGCAGCCCGGGACTAGCGGGAGACACAGATACGCAGTATTTT. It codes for CASSPGLAGDTDTQYF. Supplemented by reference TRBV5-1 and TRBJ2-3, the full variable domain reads KAGVTQTPRYLIKTRGQQVTLSCSPISGHRSVSWYQQTPGQGLQFLFEYFSETQRNKGNFPGRFSGRQFSNSRSEMNVSTLELGDSALYLCASSPGLAGDTDTQYFGPGTRLTVL.

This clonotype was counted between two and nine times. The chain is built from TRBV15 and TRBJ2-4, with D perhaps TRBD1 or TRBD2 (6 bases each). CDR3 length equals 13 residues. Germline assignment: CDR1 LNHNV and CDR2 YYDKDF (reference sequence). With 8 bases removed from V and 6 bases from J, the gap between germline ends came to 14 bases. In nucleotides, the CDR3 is TGTGCCACCCAAGAGGGGGGTTTAAACATTCAGTACTTC. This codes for CATQEGGLNIQYF.

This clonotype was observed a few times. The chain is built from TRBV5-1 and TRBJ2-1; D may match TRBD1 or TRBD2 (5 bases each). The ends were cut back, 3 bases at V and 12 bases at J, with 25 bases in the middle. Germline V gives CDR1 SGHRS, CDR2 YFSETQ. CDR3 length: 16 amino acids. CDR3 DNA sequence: TGCGCCAGCAGCTCTGGAGTAGGGACCGACCGTTTTGGGCAGTTCTTC. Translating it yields CASSSGVGTDRFGQFF.

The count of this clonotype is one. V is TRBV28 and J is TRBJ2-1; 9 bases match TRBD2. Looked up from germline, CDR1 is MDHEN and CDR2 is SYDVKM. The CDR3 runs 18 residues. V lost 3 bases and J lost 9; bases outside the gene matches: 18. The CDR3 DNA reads TGTGCCAGCAGTTTTCTATCTTCTTGGGCGGGGGGGCCTAGTGAGCAGTTCTTC. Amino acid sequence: CASSFLSSWAGGPSEQFF. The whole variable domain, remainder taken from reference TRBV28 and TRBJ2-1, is DVKVTQSSRYLVKRTGEKVFLECVQDMDHENMFWYRQDPGLGLRLIYFSYDVKMKEKGDIPEGYSVSREKKERFSLILESASTNQTSMYLCASSFLSSWAGGPSEQFFGPGTRLTVL.

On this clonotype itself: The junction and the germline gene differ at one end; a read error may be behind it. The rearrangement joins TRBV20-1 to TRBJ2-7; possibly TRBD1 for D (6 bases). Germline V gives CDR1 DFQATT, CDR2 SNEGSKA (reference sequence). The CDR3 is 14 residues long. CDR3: CSTRAPTGPYEQYF. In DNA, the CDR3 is TGCAGTACTAGAGCCCCGACAGGTCCCTACGAGCAGTACTTC.

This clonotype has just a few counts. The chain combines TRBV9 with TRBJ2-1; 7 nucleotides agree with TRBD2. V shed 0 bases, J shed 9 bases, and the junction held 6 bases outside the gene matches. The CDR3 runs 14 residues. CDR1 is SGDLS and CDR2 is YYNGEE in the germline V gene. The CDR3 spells CASSVGREYFEQFF. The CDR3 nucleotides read TGTGCCAGCAGCGTAGGGCGGGAGTATTTTGAGCAGTTCTTC.

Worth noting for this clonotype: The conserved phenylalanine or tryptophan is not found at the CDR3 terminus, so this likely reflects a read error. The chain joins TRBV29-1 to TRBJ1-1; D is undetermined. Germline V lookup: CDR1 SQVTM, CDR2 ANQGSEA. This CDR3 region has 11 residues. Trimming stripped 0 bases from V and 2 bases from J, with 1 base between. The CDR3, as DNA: TGCAGCGTTGAAGATAACACTGAAGCTTTCTGT. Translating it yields CSVEDNTEAFC.

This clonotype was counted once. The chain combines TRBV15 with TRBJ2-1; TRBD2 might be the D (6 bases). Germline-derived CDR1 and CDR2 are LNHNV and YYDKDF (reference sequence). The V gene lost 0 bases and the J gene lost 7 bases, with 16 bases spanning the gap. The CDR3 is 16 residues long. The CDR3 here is CATSRDMEGECNEQFF. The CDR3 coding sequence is TGTGCCACCAGCAGAGATATGGAGGGCGAGTGTAATGAGCAGTTCTTC.

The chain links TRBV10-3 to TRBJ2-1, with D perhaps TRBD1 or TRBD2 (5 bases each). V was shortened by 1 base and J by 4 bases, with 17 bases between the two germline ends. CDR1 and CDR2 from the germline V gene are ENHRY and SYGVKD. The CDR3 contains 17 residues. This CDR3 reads CAISEFGTAQRYNEQFF. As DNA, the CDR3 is TGTGCCATCAGTGAGTTCGGGACGGCGCAGAGGTACAATGAGCAGTTCTTC.

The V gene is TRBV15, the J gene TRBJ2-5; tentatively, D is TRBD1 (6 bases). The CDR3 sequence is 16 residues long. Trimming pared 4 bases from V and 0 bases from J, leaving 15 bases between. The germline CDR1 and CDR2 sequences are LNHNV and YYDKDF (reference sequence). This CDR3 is CATSNRDINYQETQYF. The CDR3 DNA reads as TGTGCCACCAGCAACCGGGACATTAATTACCAAGAGACCCAGTACTTC.

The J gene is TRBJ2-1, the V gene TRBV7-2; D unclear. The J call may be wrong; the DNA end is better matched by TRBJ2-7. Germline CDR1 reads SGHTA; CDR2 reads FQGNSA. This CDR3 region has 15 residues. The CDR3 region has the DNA TGTGCCAGCAGCTTATCCCAGAGCTCCTACAATGAGCAGTACTTC. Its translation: CASSLSQSSYNEQYF.

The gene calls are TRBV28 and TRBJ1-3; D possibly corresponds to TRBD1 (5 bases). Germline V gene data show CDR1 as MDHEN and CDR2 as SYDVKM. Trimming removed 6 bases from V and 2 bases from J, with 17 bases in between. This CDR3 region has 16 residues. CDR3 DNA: TGTGCCAGCAGGCCGAGGGTCAGGACAACTGGAAACACCATATATTTT. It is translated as CASRPRVRTTGNTIYF.

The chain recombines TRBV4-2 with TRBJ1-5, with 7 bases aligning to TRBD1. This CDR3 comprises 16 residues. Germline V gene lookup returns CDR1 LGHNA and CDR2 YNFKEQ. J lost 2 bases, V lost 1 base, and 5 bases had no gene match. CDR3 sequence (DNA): TGTGCCAGCAGCCAAGGGCGTCAGGGGGGCAATCAGCCCCAGCATTTT. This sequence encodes CASSQGRQGGNQPQHF.

CDR3 DNA: TGTGCCAGCAGTCAGGGTTGGCAGCCCCAGCATTTT. This codes for CASSQGWQPQHF. The rearrangement uses TRBV6-6 and TRBJ1-5, with D maybe TRBD1 (5 bases). Germline CDR1 is MNHNY and CDR2 is SVGAGI (reference sequence). Trimming removed 5 bases at V and 7 bases at J, with 9 bases between. The CDR3 runs 12 residues.

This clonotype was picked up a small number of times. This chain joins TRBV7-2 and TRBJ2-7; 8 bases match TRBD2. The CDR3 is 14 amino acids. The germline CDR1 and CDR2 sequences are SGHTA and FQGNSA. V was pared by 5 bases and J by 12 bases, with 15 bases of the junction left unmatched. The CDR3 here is CASSAQGLSGSMYF. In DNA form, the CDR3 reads TGTGCCAGCAGCGCACAGGGACTAAGCGGGAGTATGTACTTC.

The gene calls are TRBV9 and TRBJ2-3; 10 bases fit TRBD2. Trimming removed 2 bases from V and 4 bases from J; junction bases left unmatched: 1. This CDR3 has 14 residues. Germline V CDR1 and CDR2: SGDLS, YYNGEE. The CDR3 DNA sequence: TGTGCCAGCAGCGTTGGGACTAGCGCAGATACGCAGTATTTT. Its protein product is CASSVGTSADTQYF. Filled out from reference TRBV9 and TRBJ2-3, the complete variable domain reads DSGVTQTPKHLITATGQRVTLRCSPRSGDLSVYWYQQSLDQGLQFLIQYYNGEERAKGNILERFSAQQFPDLHSELNLSSLELGDSALYFCASSVGTSADTQYFGPGTRLTVL.